The T cell receptor (beta chain) under discussion was sequenced for a study of blood T cell repertoires in COVID-19. Across the study: Donors in the United States, Italy and Spain gave samples during acute or convalescent COVID-19. Sources were T cells, B-cell-depleted T cells, or PBMCs; the material itself was cDNA or gDNA.

Germline CDR1 and CDR2: SSHAT and FNYEAQ (reference sequence). The CDR3 has 16 residues. The study drew participants aged about 18 to 95 years from 24 US areas. Assay used: immunoSEQ multiplex PCR; TCRdb lists only in-frame clones, some missing. Of around 240,000 clones in the sample, roughly 83% are singletons; the top ten hold 2% to 2.5%. About this clone itself: Relative to the germline gene, one junction end is altered; a read error may explain this.

The origin of this receptor is a woman aged 50 to 65 who had recovered from COVID-19. This chain joins TRBV7-7 and TRBJ1-3; a weak D match, TRBD1 (6 bases). Sequencing input: PBMCs or T cells enriched from blood (not recorded which). For the CDR3, the DNA is TGTGCTAGCAGCTTCCCCGACAGGCTCTCTGGAAACACCATATATTTT. Translation: CASSFPDRLSGNTIYF.